This record concerns one T cell receptor (beta chain) sequence. Its specificity is unknown. Vbeta (60) and Jbeta (13) primers were used in the PCR. Source study methods: Approximately 11 million of the roughly 80 million unique TCR beta chains counted in a later analysis were shared. Method: immunoSEQ multiplex PCR; TCRdb's copy keeps in-frame clones and lacks some. V, J and clone size are those of that table, while D and trimming were read from the DNA. This table has tens of thousands of clones, approximately 70% appearing once. Trimming shortened V by 11 bases and J by 9 bases, and 11 bases separated the two germline ends. CDR1 is ENHRY and CDR2 is SYGVKD in the germline V gene. The CDR3 is 9 amino acids. The data belong to a study of cytomegalovirus exposure and HLA in healthy donors. Study-level background: From donors who were HLA-typed, an early data release held 65 million to 85 million unique TCRs. Study-wide results and caveats: DRB1 had the most TCR associations and HLA-C the fewest, a later analysis found, with rates varying by HLA locus. Among TCR sequences, most were rare, though some public TCRs appeared in many donors.

The TCR was taken from a woman between 45 and 65 years old in good health and CMV-seronegative. The specimen sequenced was PBMCs. The J gene is TRBJ2-7, the V gene TRBV10-3, with TRBD1 as a possible D gene (5 bases). The CDR3 DNA reads TGTGCCGTAGGGGAAGGGCAGTACTTC. It encodes CAVGEGQYF.